This passage covers 29 T cell receptor beta chains from one sample sequenced in a study of T cells after posttransplantation cyclophosphamide. TCRdb keeps only in-frame clones here, not all; method: immunoSEQ multiplex PCR. Altogether roughly 12,000 clones are present, around 90% being singletons, with the ten largest covering more than 3%. A marrow graft followed busulfan-fludarabine conditioning, with cyclophosphamide on days +3 and +4. The sequences come from PBMCs, collected after allogeneic stem cell transplant with posttransplant cyclophosphamide. The receptors stem from a female patient in her 30s who received an allogeneic stem cell transplant from an unrelated donor, was CMV-positive, and had no GVHD. Some T cells could come from the graft donor.

The chain couples TRBV6-1 to TRBJ2-1; the match to TRBD1 covers 8 bases. The CDR3 sequence is 13 residues long. Losses at the gene ends were 8 bases for V and 4 bases for J; bases not matched to a gene: 4. CDR1 and CDR2 from the germline V gene are MNHNS and SASEGT. The CDR3 nucleotides read TGTGCCAGCCGCAGACAGGGGTACAATGAGCAGTTCTTC. Protein: CASRRQGYNEQFF.

The V call is TRBV28, the J call TRBJ2-1; unclear D gene. There are 11 residues in the CDR3. Germline V CDR1 and CDR2: MDHEN, SYDVKM. V was trimmed by 6 bases and J by 6 bases, leaving 6 bases between them. The CDR3, as DNA: TGTGCCAGCAGCGGTGGCAATGAGCAGTTCTTC. It yields the protein CASSGGNEQFF.

The chain is built from TRBV9 and TRBJ2-1; 12 bases are shared with TRBD2. The CDR3 consists of 16 residues. CDR1 is SGDLS and CDR2 is YYNGEE in the germline V gene. Trimming took 0 bases from V and 8 from J; bases not matched to a gene: 6. Here the CDR3 DNA reads TGTGCCAGCAGCGTAGGCCCCCGACTAGCGGGGGATGAGCAGTTCTTC. Translated: CASSVGPRLAGDEQFF.

This clone was recorded once. The V gene is TRBV7-3, the J gene TRBJ2-7; D is undetermined. The V and J ends lost 2 bases and 1 base respectively, with 9 bases between them. This CDR3 is built from 14 residues. Germline lookup yields CDR1 SGHTA and CDR2 FQGTGA. In DNA form, the CDR3 reads TGTGCCAGCAGCTTAGGGCCGTCATCCTACGAGCAGTACTTC. Amino acid sequence: CASSLGPSSYEQYF.

J is TRBJ2-1 and V is TRBV6-5; D possibly corresponds to TRBD2 (5 bases). The CDR3 length is 13 residues. Looked up from germline, CDR1 is MNHEY and CDR2 is SVGAGI. V was clipped by 7 bases and J by 6 bases, with 13 bases between them. The CDR3 nucleotides are TGTGCCAGCACGGGATTTTTGGGCAATGAGCAGTTCTTC. Residues: CASTGFLGNEQFF.

The CDR3 nucleotides read TGTGCCTGGACAGGGGGCGTTTACGAGCAGTACTTC. Residues: CAWTGGVYEQYF. The chain recombines TRBV30 with TRBJ2-7; 8 bases agree with TRBD1. This CDR3 is 12 amino acids long. Germline assignment: CDR1 GTSNPN and CDR2 SVGIG (reference sequence). Losses at the gene ends were 4 bases for V and 4 bases for J; bases not matched to a gene: 3.

The V and J genes are TRBV4-1 and TRBJ2-7, with TRBD2 matching 13 bases. The CDR3 runs 17 residues. Germline V gene data show CDR1 as MGHRA and CDR2 as YSYEKL. The ends lost 2 bases at V and 0 bases at J; junction bases unmatched: 4. The CDR3 loop reads CASSQPWTSGSSYEQYF. CDR3 in DNA: TGCGCCAGCAGCCAACCCTGGACTAGCGGGAGCTCCTACGAGCAGTACTTC.

A word on this clone: Other nucleotide sequences from this sample produce the same CDR3. The rearrangement uses TRBV13 and TRBJ2-3, with D perhaps matching TRBD2 (5 bases). This CDR3 is 13 amino acids long. Germline assignment: CDR1 PRHDT and CDR2 FYEKMQ (reference sequence). The V end was cut by 7 bases, the J end by 0 bases, with 8 bases between. Written as DNA, the CDR3 is TGTGCCAGCATAGGACTTAGCACAGATACGCAGTATTTT. Translation: CASIGLSTDTQYF.

J is TRBJ1-3 and V is TRBV30; no clear D. Germline V gene lookup returns CDR1 GTSNPN and CDR2 SVGIG (reference sequence). There are 15 residues in the CDR3. V lost 0 bases and J lost 0, with 9 bases in between. The CDR3 sequence is CAWSVRRDSGNTIYF. The CDR3 DNA sequence: TGTGCCTGGAGTGTACGGAGGGACTCTGGAAACACCATATATTTT.

This clone has just one count. The chain employs TRBV5-1 and TRBJ2-1; D is possibly TRBD2 (6 bases). The V and J ends lost 0 bases and 8 bases respectively, with 18 bases between them. The CDR3 has 16 amino acids. Germline loops: CDR1 SGHRS, CDR2 YFSETQ. CDR3 loop: CASSLAMPGVRDEQFF. CDR3 bases: TGCGCCAGCAGCTTGGCCATGCCGGGAGTAAGGGATGAGCAGTTCTTC.

This rearrangement joins TRBV19 to TRBJ1-1, with D possibly TRBD1 on 6 matching bases. This CDR3 comprises 16 residues. Germline V gene sequence: CDR1 LNHDA, CDR2 SQIVND (reference sequence). V lost 3 bases to trimming and J lost 3 bases, with 17 bases between them. The CDR3 sequence is CASSIAQGGGHTEAFF. The CDR3 DNA reads as TGTGCCAGTAGTATCGCACAGGGCGGGGGGCACACTGAAGCTTTCTTT.

The chain has TRBV7-9 and TRBJ2-7; D might be TRBD1 (6 bases). Trimming took 5 bases from V and 6 from J, leaving 8 bases between them. The CDR3 is 11 amino acids. Per germline, CDR1 SEHNR and CDR2 FQNEAQ (reference sequence). CDR3 region: CASSPRGEQYF. The CDR3 region has the DNA TGTGCCAGCAGCCCCAGGGGCGAGCAGTACTTC.

The chain employs TRBV6-6 and TRBJ2-3; D uncertain. The CDR3 is made up of 12 amino acids. Trimming pared 8 bases from V and 4 bases from J, leaving 10 bases between. The germline V gene encodes CDR1 MNHNY and CDR2 SVGAGI (reference sequence). The CDR3 region is CASRVPPDTQYF. The CDR3 DNA reads TGTGCCAGCCGAGTACCCCCAGATACGCAGTATTTT.

The chain uses TRBV29-1 and TRBJ2-5; maybe TRBD1 (6 bases). The DNA end lines up better with TRBJ2-7; the J call may be wrong. This CDR3 is 15 amino acids long. CDR1 is SQVTM, CDR2 ANQGSEA, per germline. DNA for the CDR3: TGCAGCGTCCAAGGGGATGGGACAATGACCTACGAGCAGTACTTC. This translates into CSVQGDGTMTYEQYF.

V gene TRBV4-2 combines with J gene TRBJ1-5, with D perhaps matching TRBD1 (6 bases). The CDR3 contains 15 residues. Trimming took 3 bases from V and 6 from J, leaving 15 bases between them. CDR1 LGHNA and CDR2 YNFKEQ come from the germline V gene. The CDR3 spells CASSQVQGIGQPQHF. The CDR3 nucleotides read TGTGCCAGCAGCCAGGTACAGGGAATAGGTCAGCCCCAGCATTTT.

This chain links TRBV9 with TRBJ2-1; 8 nucleotides line up with TRBD2. Germline trimming cut 0 bases from V and 10 bases from J; bases unmatched to any gene: 12. This CDR3 comprises 16 residues. Germline V lookup: CDR1 SGDLS, CDR2 YYNGEE. The CDR3 bases are TGTGCCAGCAGCGTAGTGACCGGGAGGGCTGATACCGAGCAGTTCTTC. It encodes CASSVVTGRADTEQFF.

The rearrangement links TRBV9 to TRBJ2-7, with TRBD1 matching 9 bases. CDR1 and CDR2 from the germline V gene are SGDLS and YYNGEE. V lost 0 bases, J lost 3 bases, and 4 bases stayed unmatched. The CDR3 spans 15 residues. The CDR3 DNA is TGTGCCAGCAGCGTAGCCTGGACAGGGGACTACGAGCAGTACTTC. Its protein product is CASSVAWTGDYEQYF.

The chain has TRBV10-2 and TRBJ2-5, with D maybe TRBD2 (6 bases). With the DNA end fitting TRBJ2-7 better, the J assignment may be wrong. CDR3 length: 16 residues. The germline CDR1 and CDR2 sequences are WSHSY and SAAADI. In DNA, the CDR3 is TGCGCCAGCAGTGATAGAGTCGGGGGTATTAACTACGAGCAGTACTTC. Translating it yields CASSDRVGGINYEQYF.

This chain uses TRBV19 with TRBJ1-4; TRBD1 agrees at 9 bases. The germline CDR1 and CDR2 sequences are LNHDA and SQIVND (reference sequence). V shed 6 bases and J 8 bases; nucleotides not matched to a gene: 4. This CDR3 comprises 13 residues. The CDR3, as DNA: TGTGCCAGTAGACGGGACAGGGTAGAAAAACTGTTTTTT. Amino acid sequence: CASRRDRVEKLFF.

The genes are TRBV7-6 and TRBJ1-4, with TRBD1 identical over 9 bases. CDR1 is SGHVS, CDR2 FNYEAQ, per germline. The CDR3 is 15 residues long. Germline trimming cut 5 bases from V and 7 bases from J; bases unmatched to any gene: 8. CDR3 region: CASSLYRDRAEKLFF. The CDR3 DNA is TGTGCCAGCAGCCTATACCGGGACAGGGCTGAAAAACTGTTTTTT.

This clone was seen only once. The chain employs TRBV28 and TRBJ1-3, with D possibly matching TRBD1 (6 bases). The CDR3 covers 15 residues. The germline V and J ends were trimmed by 6 bases and 7 bases, with 19 bases remaining between them. The V gene's germline CDR1 is MDHEN and CDR2 SYDVKM. The CDR3 DNA follows: TGTGCCAGCAGCCCAAGACAGGTGTTGTTGAACACCATATATTTT. Amino acid sequence: CASSPRQVLLNTIYF. Full variable domain (outside the CDR3, taken from reference TRBV28 and TRBJ1-3): DVKVTQSSRYLVKRTGEKVFLECVQDMDHENMFWYRQDPGLGLRLIYFSYDVKMKEKGDIPEGYSVSREKKERFSLILESASTNQTSMYLCASSPRQVLLNTIYFGEGSWLTVV.

CDR3 coding DNA: TGCGCCAGCAGCCAAGTGATGCAGGGCCCAGATACGCAGTATTTT. Protein sequence: CASSQVMQGPDTQYF. This chain joins TRBV4-1 and TRBJ2-3, with D possibly matching TRBD1 (5 bases). The CDR3 has 15 residues. The V end was cut by 1 base, the J end by 4 bases, with 12 bases between. Germline assignment: CDR1 MGHRA and CDR2 YSYEKL.

This clone was observed a single time. V is TRBV16 and J is TRBJ1-2; 7 bases align to TRBD1. With 3 bases clipped from V and 4 bases from J, the junction kept 8 bases outside the gene matches. The CDR3 has 15 amino acids. The germline V gene encodes CDR1 KGHSY and CDR2 FQNENV. CDR3 sequence reads: CASSQTHRGTYGYTF. CDR3 in DNA: TGTGCCAGCAGCCAGACACACAGGGGAACCTATGGCTACACCTTC.

This chain uses TRBV5-5 with TRBJ2-1, with D possibly matching TRBD1 (5 bases). The CDR3 sequence is 13 residues long. V dropped 3 bases and J dropped 9 bases, with 13 bases sitting between them. The germline gives CDR1 SGHKS, CDR2 YYEKEE (reference sequence). The DNA for the CDR3 is TGTGCCAGCAGCTGGGAAGCAACAGGTGAGCAGTTCTTC. This encodes CASSWEATGEQFF. The complete variable domain, with remaining parts taken from reference TRBV5-5 and TRBJ2-1, reads DAGVTQSPTHLIKTRGQQVTLRCSPISGHKSVSWYQQVLGQGPQFIFQYYEKEERGRGNFPDRFSARQFPNYSSELNVNALLLGDSALYLCASSWEATGEQFFGPGTRLTVL.

The chain joins TRBV5-6 to TRBJ2-2; D is possibly TRBD1 (6 bases). The germline V and J ends were trimmed by 4 bases and 7 bases, with 14 bases remaining between them. This CDR3 is 14 amino acids long. Germline-derived CDR1 and CDR2 are SGHDT and YYEEEE. This CDR3 is CASSHRVLGGELFF. The CDR3 DNA is TGTGCCAGCAGCCACAGGGTTTTAGGCGGGGAGCTGTTTTTT.

The rearrangement joins TRBV6-1 to TRBJ2-2; possibly TRBD1 for D (6 bases). The CDR3 runs 13 residues. In germline, CDR1 is MNHNS, CDR2 SASEGT. Trimming left V 4 bases short and J 5 bases short, with 8 bases between. Here the CDR3 DNA reads TGTGCCAGCAGTGCAACAGGGACCGGGGAGCTGTTTTTT. Translated, it gives CASSATGTGELFF.

The rearrangement links TRBV27 to TRBJ1-5; maybe TRBD1 (5 bases). V was shortened by 6 bases and J by 6 bases, with 12 bases between the two germline ends. Germline lookup yields CDR1 MNHEY and CDR2 SMNVEV (reference sequence). The CDR3 spans 13 residues. The CDR3 region is CASSQGYRQPQHF. CDR3 nucleotides: TGTGCCAGCAGCCAGGGCTATCGTCAGCCCCAGCATTTT.

In this sample, this clone turned up once. The chain is built from TRBV7-9 and TRBJ2-3; 9 bases fit TRBD2. Trimming cost V 4 bases and J 11 bases; bases outside gene matches: 4. Germline CDR1 reads SEHNR; CDR2 reads FQNEAQ (reference sequence). The CDR3 covers 12 residues. CDR3 bases: TGTGCCAGCAGCTCAAGAGCGGGGGGGCAGTATTTT. This gives the protein CASSSRAGGQYF.

The chain employs TRBV7-3 and TRBJ2-7; the D gene is possibly TRBD1 (6 bases). Per the germline V gene, CDR1 is SGHTA and CDR2 is FQGTGA. The CDR3 spans 14 residues. Trimming stripped 5 bases from V and 5 bases from J, with 16 bases between. CDR3: CASSRRGVGHEQYF. CDR3 DNA: TGTGCCAGCAGCCGCAGGGGTGTAGGCCACGAGCAGTACTTC.